These T cell receptor beta chains were read from a single sample in a study of OX40 agonist ivuxolimab in advanced cancers. TCRdb's copy holds only in-frame clones and misses some; the assay was immunoSEQ multiplex PCR. This table holds more than 90,000 clones, more than 80% found once. The material sequenced was CD4+ or CD8+ T cells sorted from blood, taken in a trial of the OX40 agonist ivuxolimab. These receptors were taken from an adult with an advanced solid tumor such as melanoma, head and neck, liver or kidney cancer. Each CDR3 is given without its conserved first and last residue. Fields, in order: J gene, V gene, clone size, CDR3 protein. The size field is filled for only some rows; it gives once, few, many or a size class.

TRBJ2-2	TRBV6-6	-	ASSYGTGRSTGELF
TRBJ1-1	TRBV12-5	few	ASRLSNTEAF
TRBJ2-2	TRBV29-1	-	SVEAKGQTYTGELF
TRBJ2-1	TRBV4-2	-	ASSPPEGTQKGNEQF
TRBJ1-6	TRBV27	few	ASSRGGANSPLH
TRBJ2-2	TRBV25-1	-	ASSEGSVFVTGELF
TRBJ1-6	TRBV7-9	few	ASSLVGTNSPLH
TRBJ1-4	TRBV7-8	-	ASSLAGGMILTTNEKLF
TRBJ1-5	TRBV19	-	ASRREYNQPQH
TRBJ2-5	TRBV19	-	ASSSGQGAEETQY
TRBJ2-5	TRBV10-1	-	ASSESGLAGDGETQY
TRBJ2-3	TRBV7-9	-	ASSFVGSPTDTQY
TRBJ2-7	TRBV6-5	-	ASSEGFSSYEQY
TRBJ2-7	TRBV15	-	ATSRSLSVSSYEQY
TRBJ2-7	TRBV7-8	-	ASGGQGASYEQY
TRBJ1-2	TRBV2	-	ASSEGRVDYGYT
TRBJ1-4	TRBV7-9	-	ASSFDRGTNEKLF
TRBJ1-2	TRBV10-2	-	ASSRTGAYGYT
TRBJ1-4	TRBV7-2	once	ASNSGGTVNEKLF
TRBJ1-4	TRBV14	-	ASSQEVRAYEKLF
TRBJ2-3	TRBV7-2	once	ASSSLAGRGDTQY
TRBJ1-5	TRBV7-8	once	ASSLTGESGNQPQH
TRBJ1-2	TRBV27	-	ASRGPGTGVGYT
TRBJ2-1	TRBV27	once	ASSLWTSGKYNEQF
TRBJ2-5	TRBV27	-	ASSSGPRRGRETQY
TRBJ2-7	TRBV4-2	-	ASSQTVWDPLSYEQY
TRBJ2-3	TRBV14	-	ASSLLRTDTQY
TRBJ2-7	TRBV7-2	once	ASSLALAGSYEQY
TRBJ1-1	TRBV29-1	-	SAAPLNTEAF
TRBJ2-7	TRBV21-1	-	ASSIDRPSSYEQY
TRBJ2-7	TRBV4-1	-	ASSPSGLGTYEQY
TRBJ2-1	TRBV18	-	ASSHPDSYNEQF
TRBJ2-7	TRBV27	-	ASSHSGISHEQY
TRBJ2-7	TRBV6-5	-	ASSWTSGNYEQY
TRBJ2-3	TRBV6-1	-	ASSGAGISTDTQY
TRBJ2-7	TRBV5-6	few	ASSSPVGLAGGPYEQY
TRBJ1-4	TRBV18	-	ASSPTRVTNEKLF
TRBJ1-1	TRBV19	once	ASSPRGRTGRAF
TRBJ1-1	TRBV2	-	ASNRAKDEAF
TRBJ1-4	TRBV15	-	ATSRVQGLHEKLF
TRBJ2-3	TRBV12-5	-	ASGRFDYPTDTQY
TRBJ1-1	TRBV7-9	-	ASSLAGSGTEAF
TRBJ2-5	TRBV9	-	ASAAWTGDQETQY
TRBJ1-5	TRBV7-9	-	ASSSGGGVNQPQH
TRBJ2-7	TRBV4-1	-	ASSPRDSYEQY
TRBJ1-3	TRBV5-1	-	ASSPEGQGRGNTIY
TRBJ1-3	TRBV19	-	ASSRDIGNTIY
TRBJ2-7	TRBV10-2	-	ASRQGLALDEQY
TRBJ2-1	TRBV10-3	-	ATERGGNNEQF